Below, 27 T cell receptor beta chains from the same sample are listed, as sequenced in a study of blood T cell repertoires in COVID-19. TCRdb's table, derived via immunoSEQ multiplex PCR, lists solely in-frame clones and lacks some. The table lists roughly 250,000 clones, approximately 80% of them singletons. Material for sequencing was peripheral blood. Receptor source: a woman in her 50s with acute or convalescent COVID-19.

The V gene is TRBV30, the J gene TRBJ1-6; the D is unclear. The CDR3 is 14 residues long. Deletions cut 2 bases from V and 7 bases from J, with 12 bases between. Germline CDR1 GTSNPN, CDR2 SVGIG (reference sequence). The CDR3 sequence is CAWSYERLNSPLHF. The CDR3 region has the DNA TGTGCCTGGAGTTATGAGAGGTTGAATTCACCCCTCCACTTT.

The chain is built from TRBV4-1 and TRBJ1-5; D ambiguous. Trimming took 0 bases from V and 6 from J, leaving 9 bases between them. Germline CDR1 and CDR2: MGHRA and YSYEKL. This CDR3 has 14 residues. CDR3 DNA sequence: TGCGCCAGCAGCCAAGAAGGTCTAGGTCAGCCCCAGCATTTT. Its translation: CASSQEGLGQPQHF.

V usage is TRBV27 and J usage is TRBJ2-1; 9 nucleotides agree with TRBD1. In germline, CDR1 is MNHEY, CDR2 SMNVEV (reference sequence). With 4 bases clipped from V and 7 bases from J, the junction kept 14 bases outside the gene matches. CDR3 length equals 17 residues. DNA of the CDR3: TGTGCCAGCAGTTCACCTTCGTTTGGGACAGGGCGGAATGAGCAGTTCTTC. Encoded protein: CASSSPSFGTGRNEQFF.

The chain joins TRBV9 to TRBJ2-3; 10 nucleotides align to TRBD2. The J segment lost 1 base and the V segment lost 3 bases, leaving 2 bases of the junction unmatched. From germline, CDR1 is SGDLS and CDR2 YYNGEE. The CDR3 is made up of 15 amino acids. The CDR3 sequence is CASSGAGGRTDTQYF. Here the CDR3 DNA reads TGTGCCAGCAGCGGAGCGGGGGGGCGCACAGATACGCAGTATTTT.

This chain links TRBV25-1 with TRBJ2-7; D uncertain. Looked up from germline, CDR1 is MGHDK and CDR2 is SYGVNS. The CDR3 loop spans 11 amino acids. The V end lost 6 bases, the J end lost 4 bases, and 7 bases lay between the germline ends. CDR3 bases: TGTGCCAGCAGGGGCTCATACGAGCAGTACTTC. Translation gives CASRGSYEQYF.

The chain combines TRBV7-2 with TRBJ2-5; 10 nucleotides agree with TRBD1. Trimming cost V 5 bases and J 2 bases; bases outside gene matches: 2. This CDR3 is built from 14 residues. Germline loops: CDR1 SGHTA, CDR2 FQGNSA. CDR3: CASSPGQGQETQYF. The CDR3 region has the DNA TGTGCCAGCAGCCCGGGACAGGGGCAAGAGACCCAGTACTTC. The full variable domain, its missing parts supplied by reference TRBV7-2 and TRBJ2-5, is GAGVSQSPSNKVTEKGKDVELRCDPISGHTALYWYRQSLGQGLEFLIYFQGNSAPDKSGLPSDRFSAERTGGSVSTLTIQRTQQEDSAVYLCASSPGQGQETQYFGPGTRLLVL.

The rearrangement uses TRBV6-1 and TRBJ1-5, with TRBD1 as a possible D gene (6 bases). Germline V gene sequence: CDR1 MNHNS, CDR2 SASEGT. The CDR3 totals 16 residues. V was shortened by 0 bases and J by 3 bases, with 12 bases between the two germline ends. CDR3 DNA: TGTGCCAGCAGTGAAGCGATTGGGGGGGCCAATCAGCCCCAGCATTTT. This translates into CASSEAIGGANQPQHF.

This clone was detected only a few times. J is TRBJ2-7 and V is TRBV3-1 (or the pseudogene TRBV3-2); TRBD1 is a possible D gene (6 bases). In germline, CDR1 is LGHDT, CDR2 YNNKEL (reference sequence). CDR3 length equals 15 residues. V lost 3 bases and J 0 bases, leaving 12 bases between the germline ends. CDR3 residues: CASSQDSPSSYEQYF. The CDR3 DNA reads as TGTGCCAGCAGCCAGGACAGCCCGAGCTCCTACGAGCAGTACTTC.

The chain recombines TRBV9 with TRBJ1-1; 8 bases map to TRBD1. The V segment lost 1 base and the J segment 0 bases; nucleotides outside the gene matches: 5. CDR3 length equals 16 residues. Germline CDR1 reads SGDLS; CDR2 reads YYNGEE. The CDR3 protein is CASSVMSGGMNTEAFF. The CDR3 DNA follows: TGTGCCAGCAGCGTAATGTCAGGGGGCATGAACACTGAAGCTTTCTTT. The complete variable domain, with remaining parts taken from reference TRBV9 and TRBJ1-1, reads DSGVTQTPKHLITATGQRVTLRCSPRSGDLSVYWYQQSLDQGLQFLIQYYNGEERAKGNILERFSAQQFPDLHSELNLSSLELGDSALYFCASSVMSGGMNTEAFFGQGTRLTVV.

CDR3 coding DNA: TGTGCCAGCTCACGGGAACGGGGGTCCGATACGCAGTATTTT. Encoded protein: CASSRERGSDTQYF. The gene calls are TRBV18 and TRBJ2-3; TRBD2 might be the D (6 bases). This CDR3 comprises 14 residues. V dropped 4 bases and J dropped 6 bases, with 14 bases sitting between them. From germline, CDR1 is KGHSH and CDR2 LQKENI.

The V gene is TRBV28, the J gene TRBJ1-5; D is undetermined. The CDR3 is 16 residues long. The germline V gene encodes CDR1 MDHEN and CDR2 SYDVKM. With 4 bases removed from V and 0 bases from J, the gap between germline ends came to 13 bases. The chain's CDR3 is CASSSPEEDSNQPQHF. The CDR3 bases are TGTGCCAGCAGTTCTCCCGAGGAGGATAGCAATCAGCCCCAGCATTTT.

This clone was observed many times. This chain connects TRBV9 to TRBJ1-1; TRBD1 might be the D (5 bases). Per germline, CDR1 SGDLS and CDR2 YYNGEE. The V gene lost 4 bases and the J gene lost 3 bases, with 13 bases spanning the gap. This CDR3 is 14 amino acids long. The CDR3 coding sequence is TGTGCCAGCAGCCCGGGGGGGAGTTACACTGAAGCTTTCTTT. Amino acids: CASSPGGSYTEAFF. Complete variable domain (other parts from reference TRBV9 and TRBJ1-1): DSGVTQTPKHLITATGQRVTLRCSPRSGDLSVYWYQQSLDQGLQFLIQYYNGEERAKGNILERFSAQQFPDLHSELNLSSLELGDSALYFCASSPGGSYTEAFFGQGTRLTVV.

V is TRBV11-2 and J is TRBJ2-7; a weak D match, TRBD2 (6 bases). This CDR3 spans 14 amino acids. Germline assignment: CDR1 SGHAT and CDR2 FQNNGV. Trimming took off 4 bases at V and 3 bases at J, with 13 bases between the two ends. Written as DNA, the CDR3 is TGTGCCAGCAGCTCGGACTACACAAGCTACGAGCAGTACTTC. Encoded protein: CASSSDYTSYEQYF.

The genes are TRBV18 and TRBJ2-7; 8 nucleotides align to TRBD2. Germline assignment: CDR1 KGHSH and CDR2 LQKENI. V gave up 4 bases and J gave up 6 bases; unmatched junction bases: 11. This CDR3 has 15 residues. CDR3 residues: CASSRGSGRVGEQYF. CDR3 sequence (DNA): TGTGCCAGCTCACGAGGAAGCGGGAGAGTGGGCGAGCAGTACTTC.

The chain links TRBV30 to TRBJ2-2; 10 bases are a match to TRBD2. V lost 5 bases, J lost 4 bases, and 4 bases stayed unmatched. Germline V gene sequence: CDR1 GTSNPN, CDR2 SVGIG (reference sequence). This CDR3 has 14 amino acids. The CDR3 DNA sequence: TGTGCCTGGCAACGGACTAGCGGCACCGGGGAGCTGTTTTTT. This encodes CAWQRTSGTGELFF.

The rearrangement links TRBV5-1 to TRBJ2-2; weak D call: TRBD2 (5 bases). V lost 4 bases and J lost 5, with 15 bases in between. The CDR3 has 15 residues. Germline values: CDR1 SGHRS, CDR2 YFSETQ. The CDR3 is CASSRAVMTTGELFF. CDR3 coding DNA: TGCGCCAGCAGCAGAGCGGTCATGACGACCGGGGAGCTGTTTTTT.

This chain links TRBV4-2 with TRBJ2-3, with 8 bases fitting TRBD2. After removal of 1 base from V and 2 bases from J, the junction contained 2 bases not matched to a gene. The germline CDR1 and CDR2 sequences are LGHNA and YNFKEQ. The CDR3 loop spans 15 amino acids. CDR3 bases: TGTGCCAGCAGCCAAGCCGGGGGGGACACAGATACGCAGTATTTT. This sequence encodes CASSQAGGDTDTQYF.

This clone is a singleton in its sample. The rearrangement uses TRBV7-9 and TRBJ2-1, with TRBD2 as a possible D gene (6 bases). This CDR3 comprises 15 residues. Germline values: CDR1 SEHNR, CDR2 FQNEAQ (reference sequence). The V and J ends lost 3 bases and 8 bases respectively, with 17 bases between them. The CDR3 DNA is TGTGCCAGCAGCTTTGAGGGCCGGGGACTCTATGAGCAGTTCTTC. It specifies CASSFEGRGLYEQFF.

The V gene is TRBV18, the J gene TRBJ2-2; tentatively, D is TRBD2 (5 bases). The germline gives CDR1 KGHSH, CDR2 LQKENI. V shed 2 bases and J shed 0 bases, with 13 bases lying between them. The CDR3 has 17 residues. The CDR3 region has the DNA TGTGCCAGCTCACCAACGGCGGGCCACCCGAACACCGGGGAGCTGTTTTTT. This translates into CASSPTAGHPNTGELFF. The full variable domain, in which reference TRBV18 and TRBJ2-2 provide the parts outside the CDR3, is NAGVMQNPRHLVRRRGQEARLRCSPMKGHSHVYWYRQLPEEGLKFMVYLQKENIIDESGMPKERFSAEFPKEGPSILRIQQVVRGDSAAYFCASSPTAGHPNTGELFFGEGSRLTVL.

This clone showed up just a few times. The chain has TRBV19 and TRBJ1-5; D possibly corresponds to TRBD1 (5 bases). The length of the CDR3 is 15 residues. Germline CDR1 reads LNHDA; CDR2 reads SQIVND (reference sequence). V was cut by 6 bases and J by 0 bases, with 12 bases left in between. In DNA, the CDR3 is TGTGCCAGTAGCATGACAGTTTATAGCAATCAGCCCCAGCATTTT. The encoded protein is CASSMTVYSNQPQHF.

The chain couples TRBV4-1 to TRBJ2-7; possible D gene TRBD1, 6 bases. CDR3 length equals 16 residues. CDR1 MGHRA and CDR2 YSYEKL come from the germline V gene. V was pared by 4 bases and J by 5 bases, with 21 bases between. For the CDR3, the DNA is TGCGCCAGCAGCCCAAGATACCAACAGGGTAACGACGAGCAGTACTTC. Translating it yields CASSPRYQQGNDEQYF.

The CDR3 loop is CASRKSGAYEQYF. In nucleotides, the CDR3 is TGTGCCAGCAGAAAGTCAGGGGCCTACGAGCAGTACTTC. The V gene is TRBV2, the J gene TRBJ2-7; a weak D match, TRBD1 (6 bases). Per the germline V gene, CDR1 is SNHLY and CDR2 is FYNNEI. Trimming took off 6 bases at V and 2 bases at J, with 11 bases between the two ends. The CDR3 has 13 residues.

The chain combines TRBV7-2 with TRBJ2-7; the D gene is possibly TRBD1 (5 bases). V lost 0 bases to trimming and J lost 2 bases, with 8 bases between them. In germline, CDR1 is SGHTA, CDR2 FQGNSA. The CDR3 spans 14 residues. CDR3 nucleotides: TGTGCCAGCAGCTTAGCGGACAATACCTACGAGCAGTACTTC. Protein sequence: CASSLADNTYEQYF.

The chain couples TRBV12-3 or TRBV12-4 to TRBJ2-1; unclear D gene. Deletions cut 8 bases from V and 14 bases from J, with 16 bases between. The CDR3 totals 11 residues. The CDR3 is CASGYNEEEFF. The CDR3 bases are TGTGCCAGCGGATATAATGAAGAGGAGTTCTTC.

The chain combines TRBV19 with TRBJ2-3; 8 nucleotides agree with TRBD2. After removal of 3 bases from V and 3 bases from J, the junction contained 5 bases not matched to a gene. CDR1 is LNHDA, CDR2 SQIVND, per germline (reference sequence). This CDR3 contains 15 residues. The chain's CDR3 is CASSMSAGGTDTQYF. CDR3 DNA sequence: TGTGCCAGTAGTATGTCTGCGGGGGGTACAGATACGCAGTATTTT.

CDR3 sequence: CASSPTQGAGNTIYF. CDR3 bases: TGTGCCAGCTCACCAACCCAGGGGGCTGGAAACACCATATATTTT. The rearrangement uses TRBV18 and TRBJ1-3, with 7 nucleotides matching TRBD1. Germline V gene lookup returns CDR1 KGHSH and CDR2 LQKENI. Trimming at V came to 2 bases and at J to 2 bases, leaving 3 bases not matched to a gene. The CDR3 totals 15 residues.

This clone was counted a single time. The chain combines TRBV2 with TRBJ1-5, with 11 bases lining up with TRBD1. J gave up 6 bases and V 3 bases, and 10 bases lay outside the gene matches. CDR1 and CDR2 from the germline V gene are SNHLY and FYNNEI. This CDR3 is 17 amino acids long. This CDR3 reads CASSEFDGTGGAQPQHF. The DNA of the CDR3 is TGTGCCAGCAGTGAGTTTGACGGGACAGGGGGAGCTCAGCCCCAGCATTTT.